This TCR beta chain is drawn from a study of cytomegalovirus exposure and HLA in healthy donors. Whole-study context: The Caucasian-associated ancestry cluster contained approximately 81% of the roughly 370 genotyped donors.

The germline V gene encodes CDR1 SGDLS and CDR2 YYNGEE. The CDR3 is made up of 17 amino acids. Trimming removed 0 bases from V and 2 bases from J; junction bases left unmatched: 5. Study-level findings and limits: The majority of TCR sequences were rare, yet some public TCRs appeared in many donors. A later analysis linked a missense DCLRE1C variant to TCR beta V- and J-gene trimming.

The primer mix had 60 Vbeta and 13 Jbeta primers. Clones were sequenced by immunoSEQ multiplex PCR, and TCRdb holds only the in-frame ones, with some missing. The sample holds tens of thousands of clones, about four fifths seen once. On this clone: Its antigen is not known.

The V and J genes are TRBV9 and TRBJ2-7; 13 bases match TRBD2. The sequence derives from a man between 45 and 60 years old in good health and CMV-seropositive. Sequenced sample: PBMCs. The CDR3: CASSVGLAGGGTYEQYF. CDR3 in DNA: TGTGCCAGCAGCGTAGGACTAGCGGGGGGAGGGACCTACGAGCAGTACTTC.